This entry features one T cell receptor beta chain sequence. This sample is part of a study of early T cells in non-severe SARS-CoV-2 infection. Each single cDNA molecule received a unique molecular identifier. MiXCR, applied by TCRdb to the 5' RACE reads, yields one record per CDR3 protein. The profile shows around 67,000 distinct CDR3 sequences, 10% to 15% of them singletons. Sequenced: whole blood. This TCR came from an adult who was a healthcare worker with PCR-confirmed SARS-CoV-2 infection or an uninfected control (not recorded which).

CDR3: CASSNLGPYEQYF. CDR3 nucleotide sequence: TGTGCCAGCAGCAATCTAGGACCCTACGAGCAGTACTTC. The chain joins TRBV21-1 to TRBJ2-7. TRBV21-1 is described as a pseudogene. The CDR3 is 13 residues long.